Shown below are 26 T cell receptor beta chains from a single sample sequenced in a study of vaccination and CD4 T cells after COVID-19. Stated treatment: approximately 9-day PBMC culture with coronavirus spike peptide pools or control peptides (ViraFEST assay). The unexposed donor provided CD4+ T cells, which were taken before the COVID-19 pandemic (2011-2018). An Oncomine TCR Beta short-read assay was used to sequence the DNA from cultured CD4+ T cells. Each CDR3 protein gets one entry after TCRdb re-called the PCR reads with MiXCR. Of over 7,500 distinct CDR3 sequences in the sample, 50% to 65% were seen once. Their antigens are not known. The specimen sequenced was CD4+ T cells from blood, cultured in vitro. Receptors originate from a human donor in good health.

A few counts support this clonotype. The rearrangement links TRBV20-1 to TRBJ1-5; possible D gene TRBD1, 6 bases. This CDR3 spans 15 amino acids. The V gene lost 2 bases and the J gene lost 2 bases, with 13 bases spanning the gap. Looked up from germline, CDR1 is DFQATT and CDR2 is SNEGSKA (reference sequence). The DNA for the CDR3 is TGCAGTGCTAGACGGGCGGGGGGCGGCAATCAGCCCCAGCATTTT. Protein: CSARRAGGGNQPQHF.

The chain has TRBV19 and TRBJ1-2; D gene unclear. Germline V lookup: CDR1 LNHDA, CDR2 SQIVND (reference sequence). CDR3 length: 13 residues. Trimming left V 4 bases short and J 2 bases short, with 8 bases between. CDR3 DNA: TGTGCCAGTAGTAAGAAGGGAAACTATGGCTACACCTTC. Protein sequence: CASSKKGNYGYTF.

In this sample, this clonotype turned up a few times. V gene TRBV7-2 combines with J gene TRBJ1-5, with 7 bases lining up with TRBD1. CDR3 size: 14 residues. The germline CDR1 and CDR2 sequences are SGHTA and FQGNSA. The trim removed 5 bases at V and 2 bases at J, leaving 3 bases unmatched. The chain's CDR3 is CASSPTGGNQPQHF. The CDR3 DNA is TGTGCCAGCAGCCCAACAGGGGGCAATCAGCCCCAGCATTTT.

This clonotype has only one observation. The chain is built from TRBV6-1 and TRBJ1-2; TRBD1 aligns across 8 bases. CDR1 is MNHNS and CDR2 is SASEGT in the germline V gene. CDR3 length: 13 amino acids. V lost 6 bases, J lost 4 bases, and 4 bases stayed unmatched. The CDR3 spells CASRPGQVYGYTF. CDR3 bases: TGTGCCAGCAGACCGGGACAGGTCTATGGCTACACCTTC.

This clonotype was observed a few times. This chain joins TRBV6-5 and TRBJ1-2, with 10 positions matching TRBD1. Germline CDR1 and CDR2: MNHEY and SVGAGI. With V trimmed by 2 bases and J by 2 bases, 5 bases remained unmatched. The CDR3 is 16 residues long. CDR3 DNA sequence: TGTGCCAGCAGTTACGTCCGGACAGGGGGGAACTATGGCTACACCTTC. This translates into CASSYVRTGGNYGYTF.

J is TRBJ2-3 and V is TRBV6-1, with 9 bases matching TRBD1. The junction had 10 bases not matched to a gene; V was cut back by 7 bases and J by 5 bases. CDR3 length equals 15 residues. The germline gives CDR1 MNHNS, CDR2 SASEGT. The CDR3 nucleotides are TGTGCCAGCACCATGGGACAGGGCGGCGGAGATACGCAGTATTTT. It specifies CASTMGQGGGDTQYF.

This clonotype was counted only a few times. V gene TRBV7-2 combines with J gene TRBJ2-5; 16 bases map to TRBD2. Trimming removed 2 bases from V and 3 bases from J; junction bases left unmatched: 3. There are 17 residues in the CDR3. The V gene's germline CDR1 is SGHTA and CDR2 FQGNSA. CDR3 coding DNA: TGTGCCAGCAGCTTACAGGGGACTAGCGGGAGGGAAGAGACCCAGTACTTC. The encoded protein is CASSLQGTSGREETQYF.

This clonotype was counted only a few times. The V gene is TRBV20-1, the J gene TRBJ2-3; TRBD2 matches 8 bases. After removal of 6 bases from V and 2 bases from J, the junction contained 7 bases not matched to a gene. The CDR3 is made up of 14 amino acids. Germline values: CDR1 DFQATT, CDR2 SNEGSKA (reference sequence). CDR3 coding DNA: TGCAGTGCCGGGACTAGTTTTACCACAGATACGCAGTATTTT. Its protein product is CSAGTSFTTDTQYF.

The chain joins TRBV6-5 to TRBJ1-3; D not resolved. The CDR3 totals 16 residues. V was shortened by 5 bases and J by 0 bases, with 14 bases between the two germline ends. Germline values: CDR1 MNHEY, CDR2 SVGAGI. CDR3 amino acids: CASSPSTARSGNTIYF. The CDR3 coding sequence is TGTGCCAGCAGTCCCTCGACGGCACGCTCTGGAAACACCATATATTTT.

The J gene is TRBJ2-7, the V gene TRBV9; 7 bases map to TRBD1. Per the germline V gene, CDR1 is SGDLS and CDR2 is YYNGEE. The CDR3 loop spans 15 amino acids. V dropped 0 bases and J dropped 2; count of bases not matched to a gene: 5. CDR3 sequence reads: CASSVGGQVTYEQYF. For the CDR3, the DNA is TGTGCCAGCAGCGTAGGAGGACAGGTCACCTACGAGCAGTACTTC. The full variable domain, in which reference TRBV9 and TRBJ2-7 provide the parts outside the CDR3, is DSGVTQTPKHLITATGQRVTLRCSPRSGDLSVYWYQQSLDQGLQFLIQYYNGEERAKGNILERFSAQQFPDLHSELNLSSLELGDSALYFCASSVGGQVTYEQYFGPGTRLTVT.

The chain combines TRBV4-1 with TRBJ2-4; D remains unclear. Per the germline V gene, CDR1 is MGHRA and CDR2 is YSYEKL. This CDR3 contains 16 residues. V was cut by 0 bases and J by 4 bases, with 13 bases left in between. CDR3 residues: CASSQEGLGPKNIQYF. The CDR3 region has the DNA TGCGCCAGCAGCCAAGAAGGATTAGGTCCTAAAAACATTCAGTACTTC.

The rearrangement joins TRBV27 to TRBJ2-2; TRBD2 is a possible D gene (6 bases). Per the germline V gene, CDR1 is MNHEY and CDR2 is SMNVEV (reference sequence). The germline V and J ends were trimmed by 5 bases and 0 bases, with 13 bases remaining between them. The CDR3 loop spans 16 amino acids. CDR3 DNA: TGTGCCAGCAGTCCCCAAACTAGCACGAACACCGGGGAGCTGTTTTTT. Encoded protein: CASSPQTSTNTGELFF.

This sequence joins TRBV29-1 and TRBJ1-1; perhaps TRBD1 as D (6 bases). Trimming stripped 4 bases from V and 8 bases from J, with 14 bases between. CDR1 and CDR2 from the germline V gene are SQVTM and ANQGSEA. This CDR3 has 12 amino acids. In DNA, the CDR3 is TGCAGCGTTGGTAAAGGGGGGGTGGAAGCTTTCTTT. This gives the protein CSVGKGGVEAFF. The full variable domain, in which reference TRBV29-1 and TRBJ1-1 provide the parts outside the CDR3, is SAVISQKPSRDICQRGTSLTIQCQVDSQVTMMFWYRQQPGQSLTLIATANQGSEATYESGFVIDKFPISRPNLTFSTLTVSNMSPEDSSIYLCSVGKGGVEAFFGQGTRLTVV.

CDR3: CASSFRIGGYEQYF. The CDR3 nucleotides are TGTGCCAGCAGCTTCCGCATTGGTGGCTACGAGCAGTACTTC. The genes are TRBV7-2 and TRBJ2-7, with unresolved D. CDR3 length equals 14 residues. Germline CDR1 SGHTA, CDR2 FQGNSA. V lost 3 bases and J 3 bases, leaving 12 bases between the germline ends. Together with reference TRBV7-2 and TRBJ2-7, the CDR3 gives the full variable domain: GAGVSQSPSNKVTEKGKDVELRCDPISGHTALYWYRQSLGQGLEFLIYFQGNSAPDKSGLPSDRFSAERTGGSVSTLTIQRTQQEDSAVYLCASSFRIGGYEQYFGPGTRLTVT.

This rearrangement joins TRBV5-4 to TRBJ1-2; possibly TRBD1 for D (5 bases). V lost 6 bases and J 0 bases, leaving 9 bases between the germline ends. Germline CDR1 is SGHNT and CDR2 is YYREEE (reference sequence). The CDR3 has 13 residues. CDR3 amino acids: CASNTGSNYGYTF. In DNA form, the CDR3 reads TGTGCCAGCAATACAGGATCTAACTATGGCTACACCTTC. Supplemented by reference TRBV5-4 and TRBJ1-2, the full variable domain reads ETGVTQSPTHLIKTRGQQVTLRCSSQSGHNTVSWYQQALGQGPQFIFQYYREEENGRGNFPPRFSGLQFPNYSSELNVNALELDDSALYLCASNTGSNYGYTFGSGTRLTVV.

The chain couples TRBV6-1 to TRBJ2-5, with 9 bases identical to TRBD1. The CDR3 contains 15 residues. CDR1 is MNHNS, CDR2 SASEGT, per germline. J gave up 5 bases and V 4 bases, and 8 bases lay outside the gene matches. Here the CDR3 DNA reads TGTGCCAGCAGTGCCGAGGGACAGGGAGGCGAGACCCAGTACTTC. The encoded protein is CASSAEGQGGETQYF.

This clonotype was counted a few times. The J gene is TRBJ2-3, the V gene TRBV7-9; D assignment may be TRBD1 or TRBD2 (6 bases each). The CDR3 covers 18 residues. V lost 4 bases, J lost 2 bases, and 22 bases lay in between. Germline V gene sequence: CDR1 SEHNR, CDR2 FQNEAQ (reference sequence). CDR3 sequence: CASSSFGLRGPDTDTQYF. The CDR3 DNA follows: TGTGCCAGCAGCTCCTTCGGCCTTCGGGGGCCGGACACAGATACGCAGTATTTT.

The chain links TRBV6-1 to TRBJ2-2, with 9 bases fitting TRBD2. V gave up 3 bases and J gave up 5 bases; unmatched junction bases: 7. Germline values: CDR1 MNHNS, CDR2 SASEGT. The CDR3 length is 16 residues. As DNA, the CDR3 is TGTGCCAGCAGTGATTTTAGCGGGAGATTGACCGGGGAGCTGTTTTTT. Protein: CASSDFSGRLTGELFF.

This clonotype appeared a few times. The rearrangement uses TRBV7-9 and TRBJ1-5; no definite D call. The ends were cut back, 4 bases at V and 3 bases at J, with 13 bases in the middle. The CDR3 contains 15 residues. The germline CDR1 and CDR2 sequences are SEHNR and FQNEAQ (reference sequence). The CDR3 sequence: CASSWGAGDNQPQHF. CDR3 bases: TGTGCCAGCAGCTGGGGAGCCGGGGACAATCAGCCCCAGCATTTT.

This clonotype was seen a few times. The chain recombines TRBV2 with TRBJ1-1; D not certain. V was clipped by 4 bases and J by 3 bases, with 12 bases between them. The germline V gene encodes CDR1 SNHLY and CDR2 FYNNEI. The CDR3 length is 14 residues. CDR3 loop: CASSAVRSDTEAFF. DNA for the CDR3: TGTGCCAGCAGTGCTGTGCGGTCGGACACTGAAGCTTTCTTT.

The rearrangement joins TRBV28 to TRBJ2-7; maybe TRBD2 (5 bases). V shed 3 bases and J shed 0 bases, with 15 bases lying between them. This CDR3 comprises 16 residues. The germline gives CDR1 MDHEN, CDR2 SYDVKM. CDR3 in DNA: TGTGCCAGCAGTTTTTCGGGAATTTGGGACTCCTACGAGCAGTACTTC. Translating it yields CASSFSGIWDSYEQYF.

The genes are TRBV19 and TRBJ1-2, with D possibly being TRBD1 (5 bases). Germline V gene lookup returns CDR1 LNHDA and CDR2 SQIVND (reference sequence). V was trimmed by 11 bases and J by 7 bases, leaving 11 bases between them. This CDR3 has 10 amino acids. Here the CDR3 DNA reads TGTGCCCCCACGGGGGGTGGCTACACCTTC. It translates to CAPTGGGYTF.

This clonotype showed up just a few times. This chain links TRBV20-1 with TRBJ2-3, with D perhaps TRBD1 (5 bases). The V end lost 7 bases, the J end lost 1 base, and 12 bases lay between the germline ends. Looked up from germline, CDR1 is DFQATT and CDR2 is SNEGSKA (reference sequence). The CDR3 contains 13 residues. CDR3 region: CSVELGRTDTQYF. CDR3 sequence (DNA): TGCAGTGTGGAACTGGGGCGCACAGATACGCAGTATTTT.

This chain uses TRBV9 with TRBJ1-2; D call uncertain. V lost 0 bases, J lost 7 bases, and 19 bases lay in between. CDR1 and CDR2 from the germline V gene are SGDLS and YYNGEE. This CDR3 contains 16 residues. CDR3 in DNA: TGTGCCAGCAGCGTAGTTCCGGGAGACGGCGGTAGTGGCTACACCTTC. It is translated as CASSVVPGDGGSGYTF.

The chain uses TRBV6-1 and TRBJ1-2; D is unclear. Trimming took off 6 bases at V and 4 bases at J, with 9 bases between the two ends. Germline V lookup: CDR1 MNHNS, CDR2 SASEGT. The length of the CDR3 is 12 residues. CDR3 sequence reads: CASRQDTYGYTF. The CDR3, as DNA: TGTGCCAGCAGGCAGGATACCTATGGCTACACCTTC.

The rearrangement uses TRBV29-1 and TRBJ2-3; 9 bases are a match to TRBD2. This CDR3 region has 13 residues. The V and J ends lost 5 bases and 6 bases, in that order; junction bases with no gene match: 6. CDR1 is SQVTM, CDR2 ANQGSEA, per germline. The CDR3 reads CSVRAGGGDTQYF. The CDR3 DNA reads as TGCAGCGTTCGAGCGGGAGGAGGGGATACGCAGTATTTT.